The T cell receptor (beta chain) described here comes from a study of cytomegalovirus exposure and HLA in healthy donors. A multiplex PCR was run with 60 Vbeta primers and 13 Jbeta primers. Sequencing used immunoSEQ multiplex PCR; TCRdb keeps in-frame clones, though not all of them. The sample yields under 150,000 clones, around 84% seen once. Whole-study findings and limits: Within an earlier analysis, most TCR beta V segments proved productive either about 90% or about 30% of the time. Under in vitro conditions, a few CMV-associated chains were confirmed as specific for CMV antigens. A later analysis found that most CMV-associated TCR beta chains appeared HLA-restricted.

The V gene's germline CDR1 is LNHDA and CDR2 SQIVND (reference sequence). The CDR3 loop spans 14 amino acids. J was trimmed by 5 bases and V by 10 bases; bases with no gene match: 7. To note about this clone: No antigen is known for it.

The gene calls are TRBV19 and TRBJ2-1, with 11 bases lining up with TRBD2. Sequencing was performed on PBMCs. This TCR came from a boy aged 2 to 9 in good health and CMV-seronegative. The chain's CDR3 is CATPRTSGHNEQFF. As DNA, the CDR3 is TGTGCCACCCCCCGGACTAGCGGGCACAATGAGCAGTTCTTC. The full variable domain, rest sourced from reference TRBV19 and TRBJ2-1, is DGGITQSPKYLFRKEGQNVTLSCEQNLNHDAMYWYRQDPGQGLRLIYYSQIVNDFQKGDIAEGYSVSREKKESFPLTVTSAQKNPTAFYLCATPRTSGHNEQFFGPGTRLTVL.